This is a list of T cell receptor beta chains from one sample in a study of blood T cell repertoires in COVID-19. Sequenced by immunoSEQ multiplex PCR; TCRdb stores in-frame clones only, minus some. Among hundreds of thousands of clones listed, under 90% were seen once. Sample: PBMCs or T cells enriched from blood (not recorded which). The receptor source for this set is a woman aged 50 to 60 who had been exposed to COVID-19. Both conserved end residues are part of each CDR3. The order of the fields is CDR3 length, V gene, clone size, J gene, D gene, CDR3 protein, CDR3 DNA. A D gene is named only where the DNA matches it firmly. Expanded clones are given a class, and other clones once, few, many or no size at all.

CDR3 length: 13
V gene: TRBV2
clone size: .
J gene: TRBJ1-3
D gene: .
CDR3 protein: CASSVIVGNTIYF
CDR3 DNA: TGTGCCAGCAGTGTTATAGTTGGAAACACCATATATTTT

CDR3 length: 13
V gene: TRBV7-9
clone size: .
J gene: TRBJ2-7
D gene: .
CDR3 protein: CASSHPHNYEQYF
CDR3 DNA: TGTGCCAGCAGCCACCCCCACAACTACGAGCAGTACTTC

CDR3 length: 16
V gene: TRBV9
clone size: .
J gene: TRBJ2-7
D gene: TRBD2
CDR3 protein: CASSPRPTSGSYEQYF
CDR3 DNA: TGTGCCAGCAGCCCCCGCCCCACTAGCGGGTCCTACGAGCAGTACTTC

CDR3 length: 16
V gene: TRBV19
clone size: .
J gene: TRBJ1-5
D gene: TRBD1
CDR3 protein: CASKEETGRENQPQHF
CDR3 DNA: TGTGCCAGTAAGGAGGAGACAGGGAGAGAGAATCAGCCCCAGCATTTT

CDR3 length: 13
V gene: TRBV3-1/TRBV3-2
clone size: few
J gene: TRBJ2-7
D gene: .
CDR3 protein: CASSQGRGYEQYF
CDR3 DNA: TGTGCCAGCAGCCAAGGAAGGGGCTACGAGCAGTACTTC

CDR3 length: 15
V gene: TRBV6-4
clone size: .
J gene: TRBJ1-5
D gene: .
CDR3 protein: CASSEGLGGGQPQHF
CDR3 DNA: TGTGCCAGCAGTGAAGGACTGGGAGGAGGTCAGCCCCAGCATTTT

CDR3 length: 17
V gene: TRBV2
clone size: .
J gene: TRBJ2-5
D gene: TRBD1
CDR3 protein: CASTSPRGDRGRETQYF
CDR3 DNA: TGTGCCAGCACCTCCCCCCGGGGGGACAGGGGGCGGGAGACCCAGTACTTC

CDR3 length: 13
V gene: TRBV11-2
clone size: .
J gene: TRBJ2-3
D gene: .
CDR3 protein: CASSVGSTDTQYF
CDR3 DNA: TGTGCCAGCAGCGTCGGGAGCACAGATACGCAGTATTTT

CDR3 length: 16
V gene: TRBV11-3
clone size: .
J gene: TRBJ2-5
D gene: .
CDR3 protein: CASSLRTVAGQETQYF
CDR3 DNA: TGTGCCAGCAGCCTTCGGACCGTCGCGGGTCAGGAGACCCAGTACTTC

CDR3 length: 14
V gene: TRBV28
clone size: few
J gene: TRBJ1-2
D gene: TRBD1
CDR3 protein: CASNTQGGMKGYTF
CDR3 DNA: TGTGCCAGCAACACTCAGGGGGGAATGAAAGGCTACACCTTC

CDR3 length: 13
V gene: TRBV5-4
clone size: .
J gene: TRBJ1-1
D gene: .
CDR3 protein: CAMTRVQNTEAFF
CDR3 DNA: TGTGCCATGACTAGGGTGCAGAACACTGAAGCTTTCTTT

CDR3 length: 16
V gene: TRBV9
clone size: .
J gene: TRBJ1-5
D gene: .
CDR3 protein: CASSRGWRFGNQPQHF
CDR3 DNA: TGTGCCAGCAGCCGAGGGTGGCGGTTCGGCAATCAGCCCCAGCATTTT

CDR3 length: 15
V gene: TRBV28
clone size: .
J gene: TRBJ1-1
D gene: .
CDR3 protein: CASSLKYGGNTEAFF
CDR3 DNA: TGTGCCAGCAGTCTAAAATACGGAGGTAACACTGAAGCTTTCTTT

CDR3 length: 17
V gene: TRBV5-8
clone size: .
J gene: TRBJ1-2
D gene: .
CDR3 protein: CASSLVLIQGFNYGYTF
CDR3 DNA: TGTGCCAGCAGCTTGGTTCTTATTCAGGGGTTCAACTATGGCTACACCTTC

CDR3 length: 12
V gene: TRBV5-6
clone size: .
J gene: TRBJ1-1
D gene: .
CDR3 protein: CASSFRGLVAFF
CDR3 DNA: TGTGCCAGCAGCTTTAGGGGCCTTGTGGCTTTCTTT

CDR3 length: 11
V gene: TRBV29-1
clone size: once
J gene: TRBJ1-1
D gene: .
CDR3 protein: CSVETNFGAFF
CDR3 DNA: TGCAGCGTGGAAACTAACTTTGGAGCTTTCTTT

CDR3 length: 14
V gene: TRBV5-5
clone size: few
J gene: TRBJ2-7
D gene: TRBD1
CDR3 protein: CASSRDRGPYEQYF
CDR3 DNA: TGTGCCAGCAGCCGGGACAGGGGACCCTACGAGCAGTACTTC

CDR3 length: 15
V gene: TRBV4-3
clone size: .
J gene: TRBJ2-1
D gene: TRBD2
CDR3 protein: CASSQGGGTYNEQFF
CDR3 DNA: TGCGCCAGCAGTCAAGGCGGGGGAACCTACAATGAGCAGTTCTTC

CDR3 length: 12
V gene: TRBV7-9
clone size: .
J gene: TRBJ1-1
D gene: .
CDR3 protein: CASNAGGTEAFF
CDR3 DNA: TGTGCCAGCAACGCCGGGGGGACTGAAGCTTTCTTT

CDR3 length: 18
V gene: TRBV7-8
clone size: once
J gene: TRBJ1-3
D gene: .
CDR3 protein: CASSSPTRDNLLWNTIYF
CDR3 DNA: TGTGCCAGCAGCTCCCCTACCCGGGACAACCTGCTGTGGAACACCATATATTTT

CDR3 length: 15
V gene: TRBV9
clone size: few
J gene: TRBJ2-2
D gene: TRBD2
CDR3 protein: CASSLRAGDTGELFF
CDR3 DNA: TGTGCCAGCAGCCTCAGGGCGGGGGACACCGGGGAGCTGTTTTTT

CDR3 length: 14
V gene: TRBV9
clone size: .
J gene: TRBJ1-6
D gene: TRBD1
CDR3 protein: CASSAGQGDSPLHF
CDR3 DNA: TGTGCCAGCAGCGCGGGACAGGGGGACTCACCCCTCCACTTT

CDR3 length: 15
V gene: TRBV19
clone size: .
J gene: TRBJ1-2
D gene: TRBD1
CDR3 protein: CASSIRGQGTSGYTF
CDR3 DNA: TGTGCCAGTAGTATCCGGGGACAGGGAACGAGTGGCTACACCTTC